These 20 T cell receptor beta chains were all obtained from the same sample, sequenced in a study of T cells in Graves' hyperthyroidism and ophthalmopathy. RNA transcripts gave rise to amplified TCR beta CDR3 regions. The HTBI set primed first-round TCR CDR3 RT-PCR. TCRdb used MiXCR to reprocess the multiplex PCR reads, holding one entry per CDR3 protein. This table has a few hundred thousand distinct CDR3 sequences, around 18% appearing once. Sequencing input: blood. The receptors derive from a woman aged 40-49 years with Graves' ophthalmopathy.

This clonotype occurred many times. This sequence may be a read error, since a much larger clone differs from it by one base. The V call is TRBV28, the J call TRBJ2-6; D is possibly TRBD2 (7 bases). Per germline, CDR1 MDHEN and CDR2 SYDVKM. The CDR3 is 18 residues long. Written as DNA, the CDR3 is TGTGCCAGCAATTTATGGGGGGAGGGGGGTTCTGGGGCCAACGTCCTGACTTTC. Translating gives CASNLWGEGGSGANVLTF.

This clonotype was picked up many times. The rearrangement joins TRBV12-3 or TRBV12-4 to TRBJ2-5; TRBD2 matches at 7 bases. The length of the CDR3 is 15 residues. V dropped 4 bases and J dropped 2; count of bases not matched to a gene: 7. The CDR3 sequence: CASSSGSGPQETQYF. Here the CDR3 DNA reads TGTGCCAGCAGTTCTGGTAGCGGGCCACAAGAGACCCAGTACTTC.

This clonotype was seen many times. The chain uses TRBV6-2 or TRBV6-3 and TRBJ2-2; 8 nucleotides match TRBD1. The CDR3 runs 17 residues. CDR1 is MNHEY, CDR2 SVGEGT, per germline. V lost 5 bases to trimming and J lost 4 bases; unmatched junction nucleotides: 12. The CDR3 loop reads CASSVRRRGQSTGELFF. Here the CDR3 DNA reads TGTGCCAGCAGTGTCCGTCGCAGGGGGCAGAGCACCGGGGAGCTGTTTTTT.

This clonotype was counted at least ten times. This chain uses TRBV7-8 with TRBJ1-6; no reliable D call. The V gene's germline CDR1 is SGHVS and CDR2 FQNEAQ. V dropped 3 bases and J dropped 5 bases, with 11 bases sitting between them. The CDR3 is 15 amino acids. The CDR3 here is CASSFAEGNNSPLHF. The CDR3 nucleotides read TGTGCCAGCAGCTTTGCCGAAGGGAATAATTCACCCCTCCACTTT.

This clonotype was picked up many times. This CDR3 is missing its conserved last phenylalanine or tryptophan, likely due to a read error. As DNA, the CDR3 is TGTGCCAGCACCGGAGGACAGGGCCGCCAGCCCCAGCATCTT. It encodes CASTGGQGRQPQHL. The chain has TRBV12-3 or TRBV12-4 and TRBJ1-5, with 8 bases fitting TRBD1. J lost 7 bases, V lost 7 bases, and 9 bases had no gene match. The CDR3 has 14 amino acids.

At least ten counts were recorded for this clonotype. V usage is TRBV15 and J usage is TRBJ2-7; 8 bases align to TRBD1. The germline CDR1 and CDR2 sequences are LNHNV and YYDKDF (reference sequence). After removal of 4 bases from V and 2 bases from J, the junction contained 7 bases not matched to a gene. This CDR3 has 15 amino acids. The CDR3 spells CATSIGTGETYEQYF. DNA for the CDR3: TGTGCCACCAGCATAGGGACAGGCGAGACCTACGAGCAGTACTTC.

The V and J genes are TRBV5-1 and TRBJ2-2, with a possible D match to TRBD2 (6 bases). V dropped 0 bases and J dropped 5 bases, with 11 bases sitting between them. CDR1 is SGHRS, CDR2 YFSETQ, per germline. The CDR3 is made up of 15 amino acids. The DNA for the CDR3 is TGCGCCAGCAGCTTGGGCGGACTAAAAACCGGGGAGCTGTTTTTT. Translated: CASSLGGLKTGELFF.

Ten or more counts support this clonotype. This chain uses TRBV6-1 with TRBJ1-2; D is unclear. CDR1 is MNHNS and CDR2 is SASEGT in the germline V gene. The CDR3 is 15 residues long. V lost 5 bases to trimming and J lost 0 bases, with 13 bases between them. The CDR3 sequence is CASSRLTEANYGYTF. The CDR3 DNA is TGTGCCAGCAGTAGATTGACGGAAGCTAACTATGGCTACACCTTC.

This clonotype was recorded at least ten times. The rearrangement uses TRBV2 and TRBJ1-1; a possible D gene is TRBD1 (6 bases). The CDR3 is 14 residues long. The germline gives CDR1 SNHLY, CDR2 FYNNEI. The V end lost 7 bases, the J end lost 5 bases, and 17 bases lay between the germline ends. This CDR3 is CASNPSRGWTEAFF. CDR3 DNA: TGTGCCAGCAACCCATCGAGGGGGTGGACTGAAGCTTTCTTT.

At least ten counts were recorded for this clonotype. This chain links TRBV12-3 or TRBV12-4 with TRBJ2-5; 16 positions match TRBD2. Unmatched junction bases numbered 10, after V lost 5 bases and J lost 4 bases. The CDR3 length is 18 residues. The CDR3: CASSPGTSGRAGGETQYF. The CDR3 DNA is TGTGCCAGCAGTCCCGGGACTAGCGGGAGGGCCGGGGGAGAGACCCAGTACTTC.

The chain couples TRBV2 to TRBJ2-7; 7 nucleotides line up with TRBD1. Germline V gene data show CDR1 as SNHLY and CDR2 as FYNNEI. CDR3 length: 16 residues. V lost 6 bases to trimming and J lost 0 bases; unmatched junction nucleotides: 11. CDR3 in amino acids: CASSATTGKLSYEQYF. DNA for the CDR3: TGTGCCAGCAGCGCCACGACAGGGAAACTCTCCTACGAGCAGTACTTC. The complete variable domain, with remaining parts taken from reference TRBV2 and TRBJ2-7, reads EPEVTQTPSHQVTQMGQEVILRCVPISNHLYFYWYRQILGQKVEFLVSFYNNEISEKSEIFDDQFSVERPDGSNFTLKIRSTKLEDSAMYFCASSATTGKLSYEQYFGPGTRLTVT.

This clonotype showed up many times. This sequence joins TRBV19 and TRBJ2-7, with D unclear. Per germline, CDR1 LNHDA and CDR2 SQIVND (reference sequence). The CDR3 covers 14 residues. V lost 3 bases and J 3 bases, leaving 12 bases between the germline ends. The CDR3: CASSIGPAHYEQYF. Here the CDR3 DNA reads TGTGCCAGTAGTATCGGCCCCGCCCACTACGAGCAGTACTTC.

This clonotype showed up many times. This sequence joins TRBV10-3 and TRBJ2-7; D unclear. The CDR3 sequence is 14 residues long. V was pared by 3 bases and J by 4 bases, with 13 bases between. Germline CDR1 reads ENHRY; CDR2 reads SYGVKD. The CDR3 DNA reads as TGTGCCATCAGTGAAAATTGGCAGGCTTACGAGCAGTACTTC. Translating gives CAISENWQAYEQYF.

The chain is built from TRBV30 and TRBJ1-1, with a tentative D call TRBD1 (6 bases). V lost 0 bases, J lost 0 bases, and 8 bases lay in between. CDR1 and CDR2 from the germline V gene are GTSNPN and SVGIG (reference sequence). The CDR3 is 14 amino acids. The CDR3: CAWSVTGMNTEAFF. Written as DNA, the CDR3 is TGTGCCTGGAGTGTAACAGGGATGAACACTGAAGCTTTCTTT.

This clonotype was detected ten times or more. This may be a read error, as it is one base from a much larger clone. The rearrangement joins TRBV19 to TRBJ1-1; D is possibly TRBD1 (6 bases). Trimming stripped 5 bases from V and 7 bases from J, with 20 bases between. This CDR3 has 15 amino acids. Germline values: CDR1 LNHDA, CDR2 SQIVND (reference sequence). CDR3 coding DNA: TGTGCCAGTAGTCTAGCAGGGGCATCCGAACATGAAGCTTTCTTT. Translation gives CASSLAGASEHEAFF.

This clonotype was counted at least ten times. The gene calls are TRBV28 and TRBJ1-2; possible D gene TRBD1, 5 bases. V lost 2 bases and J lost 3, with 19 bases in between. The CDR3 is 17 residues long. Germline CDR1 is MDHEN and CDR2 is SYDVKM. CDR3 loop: CASSLRGAGRWDYGYTF. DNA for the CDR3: TGTGCCAGCAGTTTAAGAGGGGCAGGGCGTTGGGACTATGGCTACACCTTC.

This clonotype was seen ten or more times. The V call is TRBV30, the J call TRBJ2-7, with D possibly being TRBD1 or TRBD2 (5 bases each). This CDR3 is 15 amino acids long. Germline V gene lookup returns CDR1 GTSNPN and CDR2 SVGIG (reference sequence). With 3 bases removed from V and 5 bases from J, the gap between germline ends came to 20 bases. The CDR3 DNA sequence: TGTGCCTGGAGGACGGGACGGCGAGTCGTCCACGAGCAGTACTTC. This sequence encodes CAWRTGRRVVHEQYF.

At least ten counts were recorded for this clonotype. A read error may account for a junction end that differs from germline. Here the CDR3 reads CAGSLGGQPKDF. The CDR3, as DNA: TGTGCCGGCAGTTTAGGGGGACAGCCGAAGGACTTC. The rearrangement links TRBV12-3 or TRBV12-4 to TRBJ2-5; TRBD1 agrees at 7 bases. The CDR3 is 12 amino acids.

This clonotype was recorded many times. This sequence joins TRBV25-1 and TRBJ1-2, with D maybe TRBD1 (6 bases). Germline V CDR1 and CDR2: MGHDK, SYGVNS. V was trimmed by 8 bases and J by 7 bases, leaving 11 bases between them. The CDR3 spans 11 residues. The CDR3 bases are TGTGCCAGCCGAACAGGGTCTGGCTACACCTTC. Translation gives CASRTGSGYTF.

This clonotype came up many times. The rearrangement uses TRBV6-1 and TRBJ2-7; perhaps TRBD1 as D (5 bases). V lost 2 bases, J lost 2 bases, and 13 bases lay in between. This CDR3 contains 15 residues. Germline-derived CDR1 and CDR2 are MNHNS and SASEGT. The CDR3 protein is CASSELGQYPYEQYF. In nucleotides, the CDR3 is TGTGCCAGCAGTGAATTGGGGCAGTACCCCTACGAGCAGTACTTC.